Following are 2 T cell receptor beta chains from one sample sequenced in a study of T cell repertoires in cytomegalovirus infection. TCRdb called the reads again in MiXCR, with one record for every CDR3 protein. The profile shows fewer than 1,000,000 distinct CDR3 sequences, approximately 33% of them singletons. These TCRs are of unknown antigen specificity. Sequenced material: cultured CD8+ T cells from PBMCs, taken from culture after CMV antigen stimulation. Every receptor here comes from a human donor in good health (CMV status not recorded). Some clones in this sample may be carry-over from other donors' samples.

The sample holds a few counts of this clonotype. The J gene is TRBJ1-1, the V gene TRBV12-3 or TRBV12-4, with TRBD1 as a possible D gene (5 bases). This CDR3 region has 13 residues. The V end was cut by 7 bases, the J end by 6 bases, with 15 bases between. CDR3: CASTLAGYPEAFF. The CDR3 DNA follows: TGTGCCAGCACCCTAGCAGGGTACCCTGAAGCTTTCTTT.

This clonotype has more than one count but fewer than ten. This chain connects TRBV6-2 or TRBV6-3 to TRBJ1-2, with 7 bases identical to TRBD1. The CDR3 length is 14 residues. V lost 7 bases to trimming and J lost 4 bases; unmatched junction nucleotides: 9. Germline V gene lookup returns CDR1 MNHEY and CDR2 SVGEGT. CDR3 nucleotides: TGTGCCAGCAAGGACGGGACAGAGGTCTATGGCTACACCTTC. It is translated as CASKDGTEVYGYTF.